A selection of T cell receptor beta chains follows, all from one sample in a study of identical twins. TCRdb ran MiXCR on the 5' RACE reads and lists one entry per CDR3 protein. Of fewer than 800,000 distinct CDR3 sequences listed, 7.1% were seen once; the top ten hold 1.6%. The sample was also linked to a second study, of yellow fever vaccine responses in identical twins.

Sequenced sample: PBMCs. Receptor source: a young woman in good health. Both conserved end residues are part of each CDR3. Each record gives: CDR3 length, clone size, J gene, D gene, V gene, CDR3 DNA, CDR3 protein. The D gene is left open where the match is weak. Clone size appears in some rows only: once, few, many, or a class for an expanded clone.

CDR3 length: 14; clone size: -; J gene: TRBJ2-5; D gene: -; V gene: TRBV19; CDR3 DNA: TGTGCCAGTAGTATAGCCGGGTACCAAGAGACCCAGTACTTC; CDR3 protein: CASSIAGYQETQYF
CDR3 length: 22; clone size: few; J gene: TRBJ2-1; D gene: TRBD2; V gene: TRBV4-2; CDR3 DNA: TGTGCCAGCAGCCTTCCAGTTTCGCGGACTAGCGGGAGGTCGGTTCAGTACAATGAGCAGTTCTTC; CDR3 protein: CASSLPVSRTSGRSVQYNEQFF
CDR3 length: 12; clone size: -; J gene: TRBJ1-2; D gene: -; V gene: TRBV5-6; CDR3 DNA: TGTGCCATGGGCCCCGGGCTACACTGCTACACCTTC; CDR3 protein: CAMGPGLHCYTF
CDR3 length: 15; clone size: few; J gene: TRBJ2-1; D gene: TRBD2; V gene: TRBV5-1; CDR3 DNA: TGCGCCAGCAGATCTTCCGGGACTAGTCACTATGAGCAGTTCTTC; CDR3 protein: CASRSSGTSHYEQFF
CDR3 length: 14; clone size: many; J gene: TRBJ2-7; D gene: -; V gene: TRBV24-1; CDR3 DNA: TGTGCCACCAGTGACTCGGGAAGCTCCTACGAGCAGTACTTC; CDR3 protein: CATSDSGSSYEQYF
CDR3 length: 15; clone size: -; J gene: TRBJ2-7; D gene: -; V gene: TRBV4-1; CDR3 DNA: TGCGCCAGCAGCCAAGCGGGACTGTCGGGATACGAGCAGTACTTC; CDR3 protein: CASSQAGLSGYEQYF
CDR3 length: 14; clone size: many; J gene: TRBJ1-1; D gene: -; V gene: TRBV3-1; CDR3 DNA: TGTGCCAGCAGCCAAGAGGGAGGGCCCACTGAAGCTTTCTTT; CDR3 protein: CASSQEGGPTEAFF
CDR3 length: 16; clone size: -; J gene: TRBJ2-7; D gene: -; V gene: TRBV7-2; CDR3 DNA: TGTGCCAGCAGCTTAAAGGGGACTCCTGTGTTAGGGGAGCAGTACTTC; CDR3 protein: CASSLKGTPVLGEQYF
CDR3 length: 16; clone size: -; J gene: TRBJ1-6; D gene: -; V gene: TRBV20-1; CDR3 DNA: TGCAGTGCTAGAGGCTATTTGAGGGAGGGGAATTCACCCCTCCACTTT; CDR3 protein: CSARGYLREGNSPLHF
CDR3 length: 14; clone size: many; J gene: TRBJ2-2; D gene: -; V gene: TRBV5-1; CDR3 DNA: TGCGCCAGCAGCATGGACCCGACCAGAGGGGAGCTGTTTTTT; CDR3 protein: CASSMDPTRGELFF
CDR3 length: 16; clone size: -; J gene: TRBJ2-7; D gene: -; V gene: TRBV10-3; CDR3 DNA: TGTGCCATCAGTGAGTCGGTTGGCAGACTCACCTACGAGCAGTACTTC; CDR3 protein: CAISESVGRLTYEQYF
CDR3 length: 17; clone size: many; J gene: TRBJ2-1; D gene: TRBD2; V gene: TRBV4-1; CDR3 DNA: TGCGCCAGGACGACTAGCGGGGGACCCAATTCCTACAATGAGCAGTTCTTC; CDR3 protein: CARTTSGGPNSYNEQFF
CDR3 length: 11; clone size: few; J gene: TRBJ2-1; D gene: -; V gene: TRBV28; CDR3 DNA: TGTGCCAGCTGGGGGGACAATGAGCAGTTCTTC; CDR3 protein: CASWGDNEQFF
CDR3 length: 13; clone size: few; J gene: TRBJ2-7; D gene: -; V gene: TRBV6-1; CDR3 DNA: TGTGCCAGCAGACCGGGTCTAGTGTACGAGCAGTACTTC; CDR3 protein: CASRPGLVYEQYF
CDR3 length: 16; clone size: -; J gene: TRBJ2-6; D gene: -; V gene: TRBV20-1; CDR3 DNA: TGCAGTGCCATCAGGGGAAAACGACCTGGGGCCAACGTCCTGACTTTC; CDR3 protein: CSAIRGKRPGANVLTF
CDR3 length: 16; clone size: -; J gene: TRBJ2-7; D gene: TRBD2; V gene: TRBV5-1; CDR3 DNA: TGCGCCAGCAGTAGAGGGTCGCGGGAGGGAACCTACGAGCAGTACTTC; CDR3 protein: CASSRGSREGTYEQYF
CDR3 length: 10; clone size: -; J gene: TRBJ2-5; D gene: -; V gene: TRBV29-1; CDR3 DNA: TGCAGCGGCCTCTCAACGAGCCAGTACTTC; CDR3 protein: CSGLSTSQYF
CDR3 length: 13; clone size: many; J gene: TRBJ1-2; D gene: -; V gene: TRBV12-3/TRBV12-4; CDR3 DNA: TGTGCCAGCAGTTTACGGGTACCCAATGGCTACACCTTC; CDR3 protein: CASSLRVPNGYTF
CDR3 length: 14; clone size: -; J gene: TRBJ1-4; D gene: TRBD1; V gene: TRBV5-1; CDR3 DNA: TGCGCCAGCAGCACCGGACAGGATAATGAAAAACTGTTTTTT; CDR3 protein: CASSTGQDNEKLFF
CDR3 length: 14; clone size: few; J gene: TRBJ1-6; D gene: -; V gene: TRBV18; CDR3 DNA: TGTGCCAGCTCACCATCCCAGGGGACTTCACCCCTCCACTTT; CDR3 protein: CASSPSQGTSPLHF
CDR3 length: 14; clone size: -; J gene: TRBJ2-5; D gene: TRBD2; V gene: TRBV20-1; CDR3 DNA: TGCAGTGCAGGAATAGCGGGAGGCCAAGAGACCCAGTACTTC; CDR3 protein: CSAGIAGGQETQYF
CDR3 length: 14; clone size: many; J gene: TRBJ2-1; D gene: -; V gene: TRBV13; CDR3 DNA: TGTGCCAGCAGCTTACCGATCTTAGCTGAGGAGCAGTTCTTC; CDR3 protein: CASSLPILAEEQFF
CDR3 length: 15; clone size: many; J gene: TRBJ2-5; D gene: -; V gene: TRBV5-5; CDR3 DNA: TGTGCCAGCAGCTACAACCCGGGAGAACAAGAGACCCAGTACTTC; CDR3 protein: CASSYNPGEQETQYF
CDR3 length: 14; clone size: -; J gene: TRBJ2-1; D gene: TRBD2; V gene: TRBV20-1; CDR3 DNA: TGCAGTGCTAGAGGCCCTAGCGGGAGGGTTGAGCAGTTCTTC; CDR3 protein: CSARGPSGRVEQFF
CDR3 length: 14; clone size: many; J gene: TRBJ1-5; D gene: -; V gene: TRBV7-2; CDR3 DNA: TGTGCCAGCAGCCCGACTTATAGCAATCAGCCCCAGCATTTT; CDR3 protein: CASSPTYSNQPQHF
CDR3 length: 16; clone size: few; J gene: TRBJ1-2; D gene: -; V gene: TRBV12-3/TRBV12-4; CDR3 DNA: TGTGCCAGCAGTTTAGGGCTGACTAAAGCTAACTATGGCTACACCTTC; CDR3 protein: CASSLGLTKANYGYTF
CDR3 length: 14; clone size: many; J gene: TRBJ2-7; D gene: TRBD1; V gene: TRBV29-1; CDR3 DNA: TGCAGCGTTGATAGTGGGACAGGGGCCAGCGAGCAGTACTTC; CDR3 protein: CSVDSGTGASEQYF